These 8 T cell receptor beta chains came from one sample sequenced in a study of OX40 agonist ivuxolimab in advanced cancers. TCRdb's copy holds only in-frame clones and misses some; the assay was immunoSEQ multiplex PCR. The data hold roughly 57,000 clones, with 70% to 85% observed a single time. The material sequenced was CD4+ or CD8+ T cells sorted from blood, taken in a trial of the OX40 agonist ivuxolimab. The receptors derive from an adult with an advanced solid tumor such as melanoma, head and neck, liver or kidney cancer.

The chain recombines TRBV7-8 with TRBJ2-3; D is ambiguous. Trimming left V 2 bases short and J 4 bases short, with 10 bases between. The CDR3 length is 14 residues. CDR1 is SGHVS and CDR2 is FQNEAQ in the germline V gene. CDR3 loop: CASSLISPPDTQYF. Here the CDR3 DNA reads TGTGCCAGCAGCTTAATTTCACCGCCAGATACGCAGTATTTT.

This chain links TRBV6-6 with TRBJ2-2; D is tentatively TRBD1 or TRBD2 (5 bases each). CDR3 length: 15 residues. Germline V gene data show CDR1 as MNHNY and CDR2 as SVGAGI (reference sequence). Trimming took off 2 bases at V and 6 bases at J, with 13 bases between the two ends. CDR3 sequence reads: CASSYGQGESGELFF. DNA of the CDR3: TGTGCCAGCAGTTACGGGCAGGGAGAATCCGGGGAGCTGTTTTTT.

The genes are TRBV28 and TRBJ2-7; D is undetermined. Trimming stripped 5 bases from V and 6 bases from J, with 23 bases between. Germline CDR1 MDHEN, CDR2 SYDVKM. The CDR3 is 16 residues long. This CDR3 reads CASSATGSPSFGEQYF. The DNA for the CDR3 is TGTGCCAGCAGTGCTACGGGTAGCCCTAGTTTTGGCGAGCAGTACTTC.

This chain joins TRBV27 and TRBJ2-5; D remains unclear. The germline V and J ends were trimmed by 6 bases and 7 bases, with 21 bases remaining between them. CDR3 length: 15 amino acids. CDR1 and CDR2 from the germline V gene are MNHEY and SMNVEV (reference sequence). CDR3 in amino acids: CASSPTWLQRGTQYF. The CDR3 coding sequence is TGTGCCAGCAGCCCTACGTGGCTACAAAGAGGGACCCAGTACTTC.

In the case of this clone: The sample has other DNA sequences that encode this CDR3 too. The chain is built from TRBV18 and TRBJ1-1, with D hard to call. The V end lost 3 bases, the J end lost 1 base, and 9 bases lay between the germline ends. Per germline, CDR1 KGHSH and CDR2 LQKENI. The CDR3 covers 14 residues. The CDR3 reads CASSPVARNTEAFF. The CDR3 DNA reads TGTGCCAGCTCACCTGTAGCCCGGAACACTGAAGCTTTCTTT. The full variable domain, completed using reference TRBV18 and TRBJ1-1, is NAGVMQNPRHLVRRRGQEARLRCSPMKGHSHVYWYRQLPEEGLKFMVYLQKENIIDESGMPKERFSAEFPKEGPSILRIQQVVRGDSAAYFCASSPVARNTEAFFGQGTRLTVV.

The chain employs TRBV18 and TRBJ1-1, with a possible D match to TRBD1 (6 bases). Trimming shortened V by 3 bases and J by 6 bases, and 11 bases separated the two germline ends. CDR1 is KGHSH and CDR2 is LQKENI in the germline V gene. This CDR3 has 13 amino acids. CDR3 protein: CASSPTGQSEAFF. The CDR3 nucleotides are TGTGCCAGCTCACCGACAGGCCAATCTGAAGCTTTCTTT.

This clone is labeled medium-sized. The chain employs TRBV19 and TRBJ2-1; tentative D call: TRBD2 (7 bases). CDR1 and CDR2 (germline): LNHDA, SQIVND (reference sequence). The V and J ends lost 8 bases and 9 bases respectively, with 20 bases between them. The CDR3 is made up of 14 amino acids. The CDR3 loop is CASRRGRSSSEQFF. CDR3 DNA sequence: TGTGCCAGTCGGCGGGGGCGAAGTTCTAGTGAGCAGTTCTTC.

This clone was counted once. The V call is TRBV11-2, the J call TRBJ2-6, with a weak D call TRBD1 (5 bases). The V and J ends lost 4 bases and 1 base respectively, with 8 bases between them. The CDR3 contains 15 residues. Germline values: CDR1 SGHAT, CDR2 FQNNGV. The CDR3 region is CASSSGLSGANVLTF. The CDR3 DNA reads as TGTGCCAGCAGCTCAGGGCTTTCTGGGGCCAACGTCCTGACTTTC.